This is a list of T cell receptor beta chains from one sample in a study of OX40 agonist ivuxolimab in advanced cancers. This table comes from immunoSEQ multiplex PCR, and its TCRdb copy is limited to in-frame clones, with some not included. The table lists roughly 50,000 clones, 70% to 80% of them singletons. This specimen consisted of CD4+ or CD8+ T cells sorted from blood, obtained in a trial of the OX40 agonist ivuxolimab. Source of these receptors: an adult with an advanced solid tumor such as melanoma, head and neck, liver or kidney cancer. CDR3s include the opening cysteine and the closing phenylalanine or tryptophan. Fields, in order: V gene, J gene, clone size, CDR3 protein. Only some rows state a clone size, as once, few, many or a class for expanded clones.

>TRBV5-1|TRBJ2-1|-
CASSLGHGGIGDEQFF
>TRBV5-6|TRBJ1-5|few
CASSRGGWNQPQHF
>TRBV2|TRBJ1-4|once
CASSYRGSTNEKLFF
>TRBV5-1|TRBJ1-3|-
CASSFRQGTSGNTIYF
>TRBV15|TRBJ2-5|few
CATSRDREETQYF
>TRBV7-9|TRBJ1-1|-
CASSLARGLTEAFF
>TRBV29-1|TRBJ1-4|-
CSVGSPGDKLFF
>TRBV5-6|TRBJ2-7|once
CASSQGLAPSYEQYF
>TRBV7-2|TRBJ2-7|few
CASSHSLTTSYEQYF
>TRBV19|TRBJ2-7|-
CASSIGAGSYEQYF
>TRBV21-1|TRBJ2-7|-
CASSRPGLAGGVLSYEQYF
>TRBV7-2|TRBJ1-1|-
CASSLSAGDTEAFF
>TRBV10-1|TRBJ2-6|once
CASSDSGANVLTF
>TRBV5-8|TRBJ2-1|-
CASSLVISEGDNEQFF
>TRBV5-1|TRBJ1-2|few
CASSRTQDGYTF
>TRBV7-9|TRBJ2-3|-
CASSFGGFTDTQYF
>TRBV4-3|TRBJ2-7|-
CASSQASGDYEQYF
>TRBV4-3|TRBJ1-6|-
CASSQVTGGSPLHF
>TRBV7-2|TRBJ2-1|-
CASSSSLLGGRRGEQFF
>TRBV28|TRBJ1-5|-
CASSLRDGPYQPQHF
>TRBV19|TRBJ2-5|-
CASRGLGQETQYF
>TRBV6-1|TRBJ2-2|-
CASSKDPRRELFF
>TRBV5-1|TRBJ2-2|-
CASSLMTDHTGELFF
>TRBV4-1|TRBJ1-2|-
CASSHNFGGGGARYGYTF
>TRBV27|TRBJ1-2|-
CASSLSRTGAYGYTF
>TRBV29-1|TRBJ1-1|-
CSVASTNTEAFF
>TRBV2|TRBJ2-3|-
CASSVSGRGVYTDTQYF
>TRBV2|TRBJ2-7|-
CASTFEGPTRDYF
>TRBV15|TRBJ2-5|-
CATSREGKTQYF
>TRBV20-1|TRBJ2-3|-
CSTTSGGTWYF
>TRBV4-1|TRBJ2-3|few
CASSQEGTSGFTDTQYF
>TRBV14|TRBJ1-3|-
CASSQDGTGSGNTIYF
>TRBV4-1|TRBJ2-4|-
CASSQRVAGQAPKNIQYF
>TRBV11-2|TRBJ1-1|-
CASSLLKGVTEAFF
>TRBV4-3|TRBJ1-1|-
CASSQENHLRTEAFF
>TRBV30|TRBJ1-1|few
CAWSPWDRGGTEAFF
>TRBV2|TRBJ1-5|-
CASAPGQDLPQHF
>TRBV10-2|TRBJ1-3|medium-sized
CASSERGQGALATIYF
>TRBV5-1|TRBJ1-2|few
CASSSWLQGGEGYTF
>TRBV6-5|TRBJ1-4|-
CASRRTLNEKLFF
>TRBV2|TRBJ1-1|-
CASRVPTYREPRQRREAFF
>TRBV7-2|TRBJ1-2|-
CASSPQGSYGYTF
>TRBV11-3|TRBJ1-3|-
CASSLAEGGNTIYF
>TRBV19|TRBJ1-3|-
CASSLRGGGNTIYF
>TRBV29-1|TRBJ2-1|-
CNHPPHRNEQFF
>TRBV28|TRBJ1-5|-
CASSRTGFQGGNQPQHF
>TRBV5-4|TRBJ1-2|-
CASTRREYGYTF
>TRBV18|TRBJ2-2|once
CASSPTSGSNTGELFF
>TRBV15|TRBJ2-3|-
CATSRAQREGADTQYF
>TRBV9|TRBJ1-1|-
CASSYPPVTEAFF
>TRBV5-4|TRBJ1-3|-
CASSLGTPSGNTIYF
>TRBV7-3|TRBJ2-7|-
CASSLRLAGVHEQYF
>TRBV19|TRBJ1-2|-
CASSRTGTNYGYTF